Detailed here is one T cell receptor (beta chain). The sample comes from a study of CD8 T cells in Susac syndrome. V dropped 0 bases and J dropped 5; count of bases not matched to a gene: 9. CDR1 MGHRA and CDR2 YSYEKL come from the germline V gene. CDR3 size: 17 residues. The RNA input was roughly 0.5 to 1 ug, and it was reverse transcribed with random hexamers. Using its own MiXCR run on the immunoSEQ multiplex PCR reads, TCRdb lists one record per CDR3 protein. In the table there are some 170,000 distinct CDR3 sequences, around 94% of which are singletons. The sequence was obtained from a human donor with multiple sclerosis. Sequencing was carried out using CD4+ T cells from PBMCs. The genes are TRBV4-1 and TRBJ2-5; TRBD2 matches 10 bases. The CDR3 DNA is TGCGCCAGCAGCCAAGAGGTATCTAGCGGGAGTTCGGAGACCCAGTACTTC. This gives the protein CASSQEVSSGSSETQYF.